These 30 T cell receptor beta chains came from one sample sequenced in a study of blood T cell repertoires in COVID-19. Only in-frame clones appear in the TCRdb table, and some are missing; sequencing was by immunoSEQ multiplex PCR. The table includes around 56,000 clones, approximately 89% detected once. Sequencing was performed on peripheral blood. These receptors originate from a man aged 60 to 69 with active or convalescent COVID-19.

The chain's CDR3 is CASSPRPTSVSGGIQYF. In DNA form, the CDR3 reads TGTGCCAGCAGCCCCCGCCCGACTAGCGTCTCTGGGGGCATTCAGTACTTC. The chain couples TRBV11-3 to TRBJ2-4; 8 bases map to TRBD2. The CDR3 loop spans 17 amino acids. V lost 5 bases, J lost 9 bases, and 18 bases stayed unmatched. In germline, CDR1 is SGHNT, CDR2 YENEEA.

The chain links TRBV28 to TRBJ2-4; 7 positions match TRBD1. Germline V gives CDR1 MDHEN, CDR2 SYDVKM. The junction had 8 bases not matched to a gene; V was cut back by 3 bases and J by 0 bases. The CDR3 length is 17 residues. CDR3 bases: TGTGCCAGCAGTTTTCTTTCCCAGGGGGTAGCCAAAAACATTCAGTACTTC. Its translation is CASSFLSQGVAKNIQYF.

The genes are TRBV29-1 and TRBJ1-2; no firm D call. The V gene lost 3 bases and the J gene lost 2 bases, with 7 bases spanning the gap. Looked up from germline, CDR1 is SQVTM and CDR2 is ANQGSEA. This CDR3 is 12 amino acids long. The CDR3 coding sequence is TGCAGCGTTGATGACACCAACTATGGCTACACCTTC. It encodes CSVDDTNYGYTF.

This chain links TRBV14 with TRBJ2-1, with 9 bases fitting TRBD1. Trimming at V came to 1 base and at J to 9 bases, leaving 13 bases not matched to a gene. Germline V gene data show CDR1 as SGHDN and CDR2 as FVKESK. The CDR3 consists of 17 residues. The CDR3 loop reads CASSQGAGTGRYGEQFF. The CDR3 nucleotides read TGTGCCAGCAGCCAAGGGGCCGGGACAGGGCGTTATGGTGAGCAGTTCTTC.

The V and J genes are TRBV18 and TRBJ1-6; D not resolved. Trimming removed 3 bases at V and 2 bases at J, with 11 bases between. Germline CDR1 is KGHSH and CDR2 is LQKENI. The CDR3 has 16 residues. CDR3 residues: CASSPRGEPYNSPLHF. The CDR3 DNA reads as TGTGCCAGCTCACCCAGAGGAGAGCCCTATAATTCACCCCTCCACTTT. Using reference TRBV18 and TRBJ1-6 for the parts outside the CDR3, the full variable domain is NAGVMQNPRHLVRRRGQEARLRCSPMKGHSHVYWYRQLPEEGLKFMVYLQKENIIDESGMPKERFSAEFPKEGPSILRIQQVVRGDSAAYFCASSPRGEPYNSPLHFGNGTRLTVT.

The gene calls are TRBV2 and TRBJ2-6, with 7 positions matching TRBD1. The germline V gene encodes CDR1 SNHLY and CDR2 FYNNEI. The J segment lost 0 bases and the V segment lost 4 bases, leaving 6 bases of the junction unmatched. The length of the CDR3 is 17 residues. CDR3 sequence (DNA): TGTGCCAGCAGTGGGGACAGATTATACTCTGGGGCCAACGTCCTGACTTTC. Translation: CASSGDRLYSGANVLTF.

V usage is TRBV2 and J usage is TRBJ1-6; 8 bases fit TRBD1. V lost 3 bases and J lost 10; bases outside the gene matches: 5. The CDR3 has 14 residues. The germline gives CDR1 SNHLY, CDR2 FYNNEI. CDR3 nucleotide sequence: TGTGCCAGCAGTGAGGAACAGGGGGACTCACCCCTCCACTTT. Its protein product is CASSEEQGDSPLHF.

V is TRBV7-2 and J is TRBJ2-1; 11 bases agree with TRBD2. The J segment lost 3 bases and the V segment lost 6 bases, leaving 4 bases of the junction unmatched. This CDR3 is 15 amino acids long. CDR1 and CDR2 (germline): SGHTA, FQGNSA. The CDR3 coding sequence is TGTGCCAGCAGAATAGCGGGAGGGATCTACAATGAGCAGTTCTTC. Translating gives CASRIAGGIYNEQFF.

This clone was picked up a small number of times. The chain carries TRBV11-2 and TRBJ1-3, with 12 positions matching TRBD1. The germline V gene encodes CDR1 SGHAT and CDR2 FQNNGV. After removal of 5 bases from V and 2 bases from J, the junction contained 4 bases not matched to a gene. The CDR3 length is 16 residues. The CDR3 region is CASSKGQGAPGNTIYF. The DNA for the CDR3 is TGTGCCAGCAGCAAGGGACAGGGGGCGCCTGGAAACACCATATATTTT.

The J gene is TRBJ2-7, the V gene TRBV27, with 7 bases aligning to TRBD1. The V gene end was trimmed by 5 bases and the J gene end by 4 bases; junction bases not matched to a gene: 14. CDR1 is MNHEY, CDR2 SMNVEV, per germline (reference sequence). The CDR3 totals 16 residues. CDR3 in DNA: TGTGCCAGCAGTCCTCAAGACAGGGCCGAAGAGTACGAGCAGTACTTC. Encoded protein: CASSPQDRAEEYEQYF.

The rearrangement joins TRBV6-4 to TRBJ1-2, with TRBD1 as a possible D gene (5 bases). Germline lookup yields CDR1 MRHNA and CDR2 SNTAGT. The CDR3 loop spans 15 amino acids. Between the trimmed V and J ends, which lost 6 bases and 4 bases, there was a span of 18 bases. The CDR3 spells CASRQTVGPSYGYTF. Here the CDR3 DNA reads TGTGCCAGCAGACAGACAGTGGGGCCAAGCTATGGCTACACCTTC.

The CDR3 is CASSAQYRGRETQYF. The CDR3 nucleotides are TGTGCCAGCAGCGCACAATACAGGGGACGGGAGACCCAGTACTTC. The rearrangement links TRBV9 to TRBJ2-5; 7 bases fit TRBD1. The ends lost 3 bases at V and 5 bases at J; junction bases unmatched: 10. The CDR3 spans 15 residues. Germline V gene lookup returns CDR1 SGDLS and CDR2 YYNGEE.

The V and J genes are TRBV4-1 and TRBJ2-1; 9 nucleotides line up with TRBD2. CDR1 is MGHRA, CDR2 YSYEKL, per germline. J gave up 6 bases and V 0 bases, and 9 bases lay outside the gene matches. The CDR3 has 17 residues. In nucleotides, the CDR3 is TGCGCCAGCAGCCAAGACTACTTGGCGGGAGGGATCAATGAGCAGTTCTTC. Translation: CASSQDYLAGGINEQFF.

The chain joins TRBV7-9 to TRBJ2-6; D gene uncertain. The CDR3 has 19 residues. Germline CDR1 SEHNR, CDR2 FQNEAQ (reference sequence). The V end was cut by 5 bases, the J end by 0 bases, with 20 bases between. The CDR3 bases are TGTGCCAGCAGCCCTTTCCACGGGTCCCTCTTCTCTGGGGCCAACGTCCTGACTTTC. Encoded protein: CASSPFHGSLFSGANVLTF.

The V gene is TRBV5-4, the J gene TRBJ1-3, with no clear D. This CDR3 comprises 13 residues. Germline V gives CDR1 SGHNT, CDR2 YYREEE (reference sequence). Trimming took off 0 bases at V and 2 bases at J, with 3 bases between the two ends. CDR3 sequence reads: CASSLGTGNTIYF. The CDR3 DNA reads as TGTGCCAGCAGCTTGGGTACTGGAAACACCATATATTTT.

This clone was seen a handful of times. The rearrangement joins TRBV5-5 to TRBJ2-1; 7 positions agree with TRBD1. After removal of 1 base from V and 4 bases from J, the junction contained 5 bases not matched to a gene. Germline CDR1 and CDR2: SGHKS and YYEKEE (reference sequence). CDR3 length equals 15 residues. In DNA, the CDR3 is TGTGCCAGCAGCTTGAGGTGGGACAGATACAATGAGCAGTTCTTC. It specifies CASSLRWDRYNEQFF.

The V gene is TRBV19, the J gene TRBJ2-1; 8 bases match TRBD2. V trimming: 2 bases; J trimming: 7 bases; junction bases outside the gene matches: 7. This CDR3 region has 15 residues. Germline V CDR1 and CDR2: LNHDA, SQIVND (reference sequence). CDR3 in DNA: TGTGCCAGTAGTATATGGAGCGGGAGTGTAAATGAGCAGTTCTTC. Translation: CASSIWSGSVNEQFF. Complete variable domain (other parts from reference TRBV19 and TRBJ2-1): DGGITQSPKYLFRKEGQNVTLSCEQNLNHDAMYWYRQDPGQGLRLIYYSQIVNDFQKGDIAEGYSVSREKKESFPLTVTSAQKNPTAFYLCASSIWSGSVNEQFFGPGTRLTVL.

The chain uses TRBV3-1 (or the pseudogene TRBV3-2) and TRBJ2-7; a weak D match, TRBD2 (5 bases). The CDR3 is 14 residues long. CDR1 and CDR2 from the germline V gene are LGHDT and YNNKEL (reference sequence). Trimming removed 7 bases at V and 2 bases at J, with 15 bases between. CDR3 sequence: CASTLQEEAYEQYF. The CDR3 DNA reads as TGTGCCAGCACACTTCAGGAGGAAGCCTACGAGCAGTACTTC.

This chain uses TRBV5-8 with TRBJ1-5; TRBD1 is a possible D gene (6 bases). V lost 6 bases and J 3 bases, leaving 13 bases between the germline ends. CDR1 is SGHTS and CDR2 is YDEGEE in the germline V gene. This CDR3 is 14 amino acids long. CDR3 protein: CASTFRGSNQPQHF. CDR3 nucleotide sequence: TGTGCCAGCACCTTCAGGGGATCCAATCAGCCCCAGCATTTT.

CDR3 loop: CASSLATSGFQETQYF. DNA of the CDR3: TGTGCCAGCAGCTTAGCGACTAGCGGATTCCAAGAGACCCAGTACTTC. V is TRBV7-9 and J is TRBJ2-5; TRBD2 aligns across 9 bases. The CDR3 has 16 amino acids. V dropped 0 bases and J dropped 1; count of bases not matched to a gene: 3. Germline-derived CDR1 and CDR2 are SEHNR and FQNEAQ (reference sequence).

The chain combines TRBV7-9 with TRBJ1-3; D perhaps matches TRBD1 (6 bases). The germline V gene has CDR1 SEHNR and CDR2 FQNEAQ (reference sequence). Trimming took 7 bases from V and 0 from J, leaving 16 bases between them. This CDR3 spans 16 amino acids. The CDR3 spells CASIERGLSSGNTIYF. CDR3 DNA sequence: TGTGCCAGCATCGAGAGGGGGTTGAGCTCTGGAAACACCATATATTTT.

J is TRBJ2-2 and V is TRBV7-7; 12 bases align to TRBD2. Germline CDR1 reads SSHAT; CDR2 reads FNYEAQ (reference sequence). V was pared by 5 bases and J by 1 base, with 5 bases of the junction left unmatched. The length of the CDR3 is 17 residues. In DNA form, the CDR3 reads TGTGCCAGCAGCCCAAGACTAGCGGGAGAGAACACCGGGGAGCTGTTTTTT. Translated: CASSPRLAGENTGELFF.

V gene TRBV19 combines with J gene TRBJ2-5; 7 nucleotides agree with TRBD1. The CDR3 consists of 14 residues. CDR1 is LNHDA, CDR2 SQIVND, per germline (reference sequence). Germline trimming cut 7 bases from V and 1 base from J; bases unmatched to any gene: 6. Here the CDR3 reads CASNYRTGQETQYF. The CDR3 region has the DNA TGTGCCAGTAATTATCGGACAGGCCAAGAGACCCAGTACTTC.

The rearrangement uses TRBV25-1 and TRBJ1-5; a possible D gene is TRBD1 (5 bases). The V gene's germline CDR1 is MGHDK and CDR2 SYGVNS. CDR3 length: 13 amino acids. V lost 2 bases, J lost 5 bases, and 7 bases lay in between. CDR3 bases: TGTGCCAGCAGTGAACCGGGGGATCAGCCCCAGCATTTT. Translated: CASSEPGDQPQHF.

The chain links TRBV6-6 to TRBJ1-2; D is unresolved. Per the germline V gene, CDR1 is MNHNY and CDR2 is SVGAGI (reference sequence). CDR3 size: 15 residues. The ends were cut back, 5 bases at V and 0 bases at J, with 13 bases in the middle. The CDR3 is CASSPTATANYGYTF. The CDR3 DNA is TGTGCCAGCAGTCCTACGGCTACAGCTAACTATGGCTACACCTTC.

J is TRBJ2-1 and V is TRBV13, with TRBD2 matching over 7 bases. CDR1 is PRHDT, CDR2 FYEKMQ, per germline (reference sequence). The V gene end was trimmed by 1 base and the J gene end by 7 bases; junction bases not matched to a gene: 7. This CDR3 is built from 15 residues. Here the CDR3 reads CASSLVGGSGNEQFF. The CDR3 nucleotides read TGTGCCAGCAGCTTAGTTGGCGGGAGCGGAAATGAGCAGTTCTTC.

The V and J genes are TRBV18 and TRBJ1-1, with TRBD1 matching 10 bases. Germline-derived CDR1 and CDR2 are KGHSH and LQKENI. The ends lost 4 bases at V and 2 bases at J; junction bases unmatched: 1. There are 14 residues in the CDR3. The CDR3 is CASSRQGANTEAFF. The DNA of the CDR3 is TGTGCCAGCTCACGACAGGGGGCAAACACTGAAGCTTTCTTT.

The CDR3 loop is CASSVRGGGAYEQYF. DNA for the CDR3: TGCGCCAGCAGTGTACGCGGCGGAGGGGCCTACGAGCAGTACTTC. The rearrangement uses TRBV10-2 and TRBJ2-7, with TRBD2 as a possible D gene (6 bases). Trimming removed 4 bases at V and 2 bases at J, with 15 bases between. This CDR3 has 15 amino acids. The V gene's germline CDR1 is WSHSY and CDR2 SAAADI.

The chain recombines TRBV18 with TRBJ1-5, with 7 bases that match TRBD1. CDR3 length: 14 residues. V dropped 4 bases and J dropped 7; count of bases not matched to a gene: 7. Germline V CDR1 and CDR2: KGHSH, LQKENI. The CDR3 DNA follows: TGTGCCAGCTCACAACAGGGGTCGGGCCAGCCCCAGCATTTT. Amino acid sequence: CASSQQGSGQPQHF.

The gene calls are TRBV19 and TRBJ2-2, with D possibly being TRBD1 (8 bases). The V end lost 3 bases, the J end lost 4 bases, and 12 bases lay between the germline ends. The germline gives CDR1 LNHDA, CDR2 SQIVND (reference sequence). The CDR3 length is 15 residues. The CDR3 region is CASSMRGTGTGELFF. The CDR3 nucleotides read TGTGCCAGTAGTATGCGGGGGACAGGCACCGGGGAGCTGTTTTTT.